This is a list of T cell receptor beta chains from one sample in a study of T cells in Graves' hyperthyroidism and ophthalmopathy. TCRdb re-derived calls from the multiplex PCR reads in MiXCR, one entry per CDR3 protein. The data hold around 420,000 distinct CDR3 sequences, with about a sixth observed a single time. The material sequenced was blood. The receptors derive from a woman aged 18-30 years with Graves' hyperthyroidism. The CDR3 runs from the conserved cysteine through the conserved F or W. Fields, in order: J gene, clone size, V gene, D gene, CDR3 protein, CDR3 DNA. The D gene is left open where the match is weak. Rows may omit the clone size; those that give it use once, few, many or a size class.

>TRBJ2-2|few|TRBV29-1|TRBD2
CSVEDGQRGAVGELFF
TGCAGCGTTGAGGATGGCCAGCGGGGGGCGGTCGGGGAGCTGTTTTTT
>TRBJ2-7|many|TRBV6-2/TRBV6-3|-
CASSYPVGTFRYEQYF
TGTGCCAGCAGTTACCCGGTAGGGACATTCCGCTACGAGCAGTACTTC
>TRBJ2-7|many|TRBV6-1|TRBD1
CASSEEQGAGYEQYF
TGTGCCAGCAGTGAAGAACAGGGGGCGGGCTACGAGCAGTACTTC
>TRBJ1-4|-|TRBV12-3/TRBV12-4|-
CASRFDEKLFF
TGTGCCAGCAGGTTTGATGAAAAACTGTTTTTT
>TRBJ1-5|many|TRBV28|-
CASSFRESNQPQHF
TGTGCCAGCAGTTTTCGGGAGAGCAATCAGCCCCAGCATTTT
>TRBJ2-3|-|TRBV20-1|TRBD2
CSARLAVGADTQYF
TGCAGTGCTAGACTAGCGGTGGGGGCAGATACGCAGTATTTT
>TRBJ2-5|many|TRBV12-3/TRBV12-4|-
CASSTTGRGETQYF
TGTGCCAGCAGCACAACAGGGCGCGGAGAGACCCAGTACTTC
>TRBJ1-2|-|TRBV19|TRBD1
CASRTGGLGYTF
TGTGCCAGTAGGACAGGGGGCCTTGGCTACACCTTC
>TRBJ2-3|many|TRBV12-3/TRBV12-4|-
CASSFEASTDTQYF
TGTGCCAGCAGTTTCGAGGCTAGCACAGATACGCAGTATTTT
>TRBJ2-3|many|TRBV5-5|TRBD2
CASRKAGGSYTQYF
TGTGCCAGCAGAAAGGCGGGGGGGTCGTATACGCAGTATTTT
>TRBJ2-1|many|TRBV12-3/TRBV12-4|-
CASSLSQAVVYEQFF
TGTGCCAGCAGTTTAAGTCAAGCTGTCGTCTATGAGCAGTTCTTC
>TRBJ2-2|few|TRBV29-1|-
CSVDGAGTGELFF
TGCAGCGTTGATGGTGCGGGGACCGGGGAGCTGTTTTTT
>TRBJ1-2|few|TRBV29-1|-
CSVRWNYGYTF
TGCAGCGTTCGGTGGAACTATGGCTACACCTTC
>TRBJ1-6|-|TRBV27|TRBD1
CASRPWDRGNSPLHF
TGTGCCAGCAGGCCTTGGGACAGAGGAAATTCACCCCTCCACTTT
>TRBJ2-7|-|TRBV6-2/TRBV6-3|-
CASSHWEKIYEQYF
TGTGCCAGCAGCCACTGGGAAAAGATCTACGAGCAGTACTTC
>TRBJ1-1|-|TRBV5-1|TRBD1
CASSLVQGMNTEAFF
TGCGCCAGCAGCTTGGTACAGGGGATGAACACTGAAGCTTTCTTT
>TRBJ2-2|many|TRBV2|TRBD2
CASRVTSGGTGELFF
TGTGCCAGCAGGGTCACTAGCGGGGGCACCGGGGAGCTGTTTTTT
>TRBJ2-7|few|TRBV7-8|-
CASSLGTVQYF
TGTGCCAGCAGCCTTGGGACTGTGCAGTACTTC
>TRBJ1-5|-|TRBV5-6|-
CASNSQRSSNQPQHF
TGTGCCAGCAACTCCCAACGATCTAGCAATCAGCCCCAGCATTTT
>TRBJ2-5|many|TRBV7-3|TRBD2
CASSNRTSGRQYF
TGTGCCAGCAGCAACCGGACTAGCGGGCGCCAGTACTTC
>TRBJ2-7|once|TRBV20-1|TRBD2
CSAKSGTSASEQYF
TGCAGTGCTAAGTCCGGGACTAGCGCCAGCGAGCAGTACTTC
>TRBJ2-3|many|TRBV7-9|-
CASSLANSGTTDTQYF
TGTGCCAGCAGCTTAGCTAATTCGGGGACGACAGATACGCAGTATTTT
>TRBJ2-7|many|TRBV18|-
CASSPDYYEQYF
TGTGCCAGCTCACCGGATTACTACGAGCAGTACTTC
>TRBJ1-2|few|TRBV6-4|-
CASSDGGGYGYTF
TGTGCCAGCAGTGACGGGGGAGGCTATGGCTACACCTTC